The 22 T cell receptor beta chains below all came from one sample that was sequenced in a study of CD8 T cells in Susac syndrome. The RNA input was roughly 0.45 to 1 ug, and it was reverse transcribed with random hexamers. TCRdb reanalysed the immunoSEQ multiplex PCR reads using MiXCR and keeps one entry per CDR3 protein. This sample carries about 400,000 distinct CDR3 sequences, approximately 89% of them seen once, and the ten largest clones take under 0.15%. The specimen sequenced was CD8+ T cells from PBMCs. These receptors were obtained from a human donor with multiple sclerosis.

This chain uses TRBV6-1 with TRBJ1-1; D perhaps matches TRBD1 (5 bases). Per germline, CDR1 MNHNS and CDR2 SASEGT. The CDR3 runs 11 residues. With 4 bases removed from V and 10 bases from J, the gap between germline ends came to 10 bases. Written as DNA, the CDR3 is TGTGCCAGCAGTGCGAGACAGCGAGCTTTCTTT. Protein product: CASSARQRAFF.

V is TRBV19 and J is TRBJ2-7; D possibly matches TRBD1 or TRBD2 (5 bases each). This CDR3 has 13 amino acids. Between the trimmed V and J ends, which lost 9 bases and 0 bases, there was a span of 12 bases. CDR1 is LNHDA, CDR2 SQIVND, per germline (reference sequence). CDR3 DNA sequence: TGTGCCAGCGGGGCTGGCAGCTCCTACGAGCAGTACTTC. The encoded protein is CASGAGSSYEQYF.

This chain links TRBV2 with TRBJ1-1; D call uncertain. The CDR3 runs 13 residues. Germline CDR1 and CDR2: SNHLY and FYNNEI. The V end was cut by 4 bases, the J end by 1 base, with 7 bases between. The CDR3 is CASSVYGNTEAFF. The CDR3, as DNA: TGTGCCAGCAGTGTATACGGGAACACTGAAGCTTTCTTT.

A single count supports this clonotype. The V call is TRBV4-1, the J call TRBJ1-4; TRBD1 agrees at 7 bases. This CDR3 region has 16 residues. The V gene end was trimmed by 1 base and the J gene end by 7 bases; junction bases not matched to a gene: 9. In germline, CDR1 is MGHRA, CDR2 YSYEKL. The CDR3 region has the DNA TGCGCCAGCAGCCAAGGTTCCGGACAGGCCCTTGAAAAACTGTTTTTT. It codes for CASSQGSGQALEKLFF.

The chain joins TRBV20-1 to TRBJ1-2; D gene uncertain. V lost 2 bases and J 6 bases, leaving 10 bases between the germline ends. Per germline, CDR1 DFQATT and CDR2 SNEGSKA (reference sequence). This CDR3 region has 12 residues. CDR3: CSARFSKDGYTF. CDR3 DNA sequence: TGCAGTGCTAGATTCTCCAAGGATGGCTACACCTTC.

This chain links TRBV15 with TRBJ1-1; D uncertain. Germline V gives CDR1 LNHNV, CDR2 YYDKDF (reference sequence). The length of the CDR3 is 12 residues. V shed 1 base and J shed 2 bases, with 2 bases lying between them. This CDR3 is CATSRVNTEAFF. Written as DNA, the CDR3 is TGTGCCACCAGCAGAGTTAACACTGAAGCTTTCTTT.

The genes are TRBV30 and TRBJ1-1; D might be TRBD1 (6 bases). Germline V gene data show CDR1 as GTSNPN and CDR2 as SVGIG (reference sequence). The length of the CDR3 is 15 residues. V gave up 4 bases and J gave up 1 base, with 16 bases separating them. DNA for the CDR3: TGTGCCTGGAACAACTACGGGACACCGAACACTGAAGCTTTCTTT. Translating it yields CAWNNYGTPNTEAFF.

This clonotype was counted between two and nine times. The gene calls are TRBV9 and TRBJ1-1; tentative D call: TRBD1 (5 bases). There are 11 residues in the CDR3. V shed 7 bases and J shed 1 base, with 5 bases lying between them. The V gene's germline CDR1 is SGDLS and CDR2 YYNGEE. CDR3 amino acids: CASQGNTEAFF. In nucleotides, the CDR3 is TGTGCCAGCCAGGGGAACACTGAAGCTTTCTTT.

This sequence joins TRBV4-1 and TRBJ2-2; D is perhaps TRBD1 or TRBD2 (6 bases each). CDR3 length equals 13 residues. V shed 4 bases and J shed 6 bases, with 9 bases lying between them. The germline CDR1 and CDR2 sequences are MGHRA and YSYEKL. This CDR3 is CASSPGGSGELFF. The CDR3 DNA sequence: TGCGCCAGCAGCCCCGGGGGCTCCGGGGAGCTGTTTTTT.

The chain employs TRBV19 and TRBJ2-1; no reliable D call. In germline, CDR1 is LNHDA, CDR2 SQIVND (reference sequence). The CDR3 covers 16 residues. The ends were cut back, 5 bases at V and 0 bases at J, with 14 bases in the middle. CDR3 in amino acids: CASSSEGSSSYNEQFF. DNA of the CDR3: TGTGCCAGTAGTTCTGAAGGGTCAAGCTCCTACAATGAGCAGTTCTTC.

The rearrangement uses TRBV27 and TRBJ2-3, with 7 bases aligning to TRBD1. The CDR3 spans 14 residues. V dropped 8 bases and J dropped 5; count of bases not matched to a gene: 10. CDR1 and CDR2 (germline): MNHEY, SMNVEV (reference sequence). The CDR3 nucleotides read TGTGCCAGCCTGCGACAGGGCCGAGGAGATACGCAGTATTTT. Amino acids: CASLRQGRGDTQYF.

This chain uses TRBV28 with TRBJ2-7; 7 bases line up with TRBD1. V shed 5 bases and J 4 bases; nucleotides not matched to a gene: 8. The CDR3 runs 14 residues. Per the germline V gene, CDR1 is MDHEN and CDR2 is SYDVKM. The CDR3 bases are TGTGCCAGCAGTACCGACAGGGTGGAATACGAGCAGTACTTC. As protein: CASSTDRVEYEQYF. Looking up the rest from reference TRBV28 and TRBJ2-7 gives the full variable domain: DVKVTQSSRYLVKRTGEKVFLECVQDMDHENMFWYRQDPGLGLRLIYFSYDVKMKEKGDIPEGYSVSREKKERFSLILESASTNQTSMYLCASSTDRVEYEQYFGPGTRLTVT.

V gene TRBV7-6 combines with J gene TRBJ2-7, with a weak D call TRBD1 (8 bases). The CDR3 runs 14 residues. V was trimmed by 4 bases and J by 2 bases, leaving 12 bases between them. CDR1 and CDR2 (germline): SGHVS, FNYEAQ. For the CDR3, the DNA is TGTGCCAGCAGCTATACAGGGGGGGCCTACGAGCAGTACTTC. Translated: CASSYTGGAYEQYF.

V is TRBV19 and J is TRBJ1-1; D is unresolved. Germline lookup yields CDR1 LNHDA and CDR2 SQIVND (reference sequence). This CDR3 region has 17 residues. V lost 4 bases and J lost 1, with 19 bases in between. The CDR3 DNA reads TGTGCCAGTAGTACTAGCGATTTAGGGATTGGGAACACTGAAGCTTTCTTT. Protein: CASSTSDLGIGNTEAFF.

This clonotype is a singleton in its sample. The chain carries TRBV5-1 and TRBJ1-5, with a weak D call TRBD1 (5 bases). The CDR3 runs 15 residues. Germline CDR1 and CDR2: SGHRS and YFSETQ. V lost 8 bases, J lost 1 base, and 16 bases lay in between. The CDR3, as DNA: TGCGCCAGTTATGGTCCCAGGGTCAGCAATCAGCCCCAGCATTTT. As protein: CASYGPRVSNQPQHF. Supplemented by reference TRBV5-1 and TRBJ1-5, the full variable domain reads KAGVTQTPRYLIKTRGQQVTLSCSPISGHRSVSWYQQTPGQGLQFLFEYFSETQRNKGNFPGRFSGRQFSNSRSEMNVSTLELGDSALYLCASYGPRVSNQPQHFGDGTRLSIL.

The V call is TRBV19, the J call TRBJ2-1; D is unclear. Trimming cost V 3 bases and J 7 bases, with 10 bases left between them. The CDR3 has 13 residues. Germline-derived CDR1 and CDR2 are LNHDA and SQIVND (reference sequence). The CDR3 here is CASSIEHGNEQFF. DNA for the CDR3: TGTGCCAGTAGTATTGAGCACGGAAATGAGCAGTTCTTC.

This sequence joins TRBV9 and TRBJ1-5; D unresolved. CDR1 and CDR2 from the germline V gene are SGDLS and YYNGEE. Trimming stripped 0 bases from V and 3 bases from J, with 4 bases between. The CDR3 consists of 13 residues. CDR3 amino acids: CASSVGTNQPQHF. Here the CDR3 DNA reads TGTGCCAGCAGCGTAGGAACCAATCAGCCCCAGCATTTT.

This clonotype was found once. The chain carries TRBV27 and TRBJ1-1; possible D gene TRBD1, 5 bases. Deletions cut 2 bases from V and 3 bases from J, with 13 bases between. Germline CDR1 reads MNHEY; CDR2 reads SMNVEV (reference sequence). CDR3 length equals 15 residues. CDR3 residues: CASSLTPGHHTEAFF. CDR3 in DNA: TGTGCCAGCAGTTTAACCCCAGGACACCACACTGAAGCTTTCTTT.

This rearrangement joins TRBV27 to TRBJ2-7; 9 bases line up with TRBD1. The CDR3 is 13 residues long. Germline values: CDR1 MNHEY, CDR2 SMNVEV (reference sequence). The trim removed 4 bases at V and 3 bases at J, leaving 1 base unmatched. CDR3 residues: CASSWGQGYEQYF. DNA of the CDR3: TGTGCCAGCAGTTGGGGACAGGGCTACGAGCAGTACTTC.

CDR3 protein: CASSYAQGGGTEAFF. CDR3 coding DNA: TGTGCCAGCAGTTACGCCCAGGGGGGCGGCACTGAAGCTTTCTTT. The chain couples TRBV6-5 to TRBJ1-1, with 7 bases that match TRBD1. Germline values: CDR1 MNHEY, CDR2 SVGAGI. V was pared by 2 bases and J by 4 bases, with 7 bases of the junction left unmatched. The CDR3 contains 15 residues.

This chain joins TRBV30 and TRBJ2-2; D not resolved. Germline-derived CDR1 and CDR2 are GTSNPN and SVGIG (reference sequence). V was pared by 1 base and J by 6 bases, with 12 bases between. The CDR3 runs 14 residues. The CDR3 is CAWSEGAGAGELFF. The CDR3, as DNA: TGTGCCTGGAGTGAAGGAGCCGGCGCCGGGGAGCTGTTTTTT.

This clonotype was seen a single time. V and J are TRBV10-3 and TRBJ1-1; 12 bases line up with TRBD1. V lost 4 bases and J lost 8; bases outside the gene matches: 8. This CDR3 region has 15 residues. Germline V gives CDR1 ENHRY, CDR2 SYGVKD. CDR3 nucleotides: TGTGCCATCAGTGCAGCCGGGACAGGGGGCTTCGAAGCTTTCTTT. The encoded protein is CAISAAGTGGFEAFF.